This T cell receptor (beta chain) is from a study of beta chain features in type 1 diabetes. Sorting that relied on CD45RO/CCR7/CD25/CD127/CD95/CD27 yielded CD4+ naive, central memory, regulatory and stem cell-like memory cells. Points from the study as a whole: Insertions at VDJ junctions were less frequent in type 1 diabetes patients. These patients also deleted more nucleotides at the same junctions. Relative to healthy donors, patients appeared to have naive, central memory and Treg TCRB repertoires that were more similar. Shorter TCRB CDR3s, moderately but significantly so, marked every one of the four CD4+ subsets in Type 1 diabetes patients.

The table lists this clone with many counts. The target antigen is unknown. V trimming: 4 bases; J trimming: 4 bases; junction bases outside the gene matches: 3. CDR3 size: 13 residues. The sequenced template was cDNA made from the entire isolated RNA. TCRdb's copy holds only in-frame clones and misses some; the assay was immunoSEQ multiplex PCR. This sample has about 660,000 clones, with around 15% found just once. Material: naive CD4+ T cells from blood. This receptor was identified in a man between 18 and 35 years old with type 1 diabetes. This chain joins TRBV23-1 and TRBJ2-5, with 7 bases aligning to TRBD1. TRBV23-1 is designated an ORF whose function remains uncertain. CDR3 in amino acids: CASSRGTAETQYF. For the CDR3, the DNA is TGCGCCAGCAGTCGGGGGACAGCAGAGACCCAGTACTTC.